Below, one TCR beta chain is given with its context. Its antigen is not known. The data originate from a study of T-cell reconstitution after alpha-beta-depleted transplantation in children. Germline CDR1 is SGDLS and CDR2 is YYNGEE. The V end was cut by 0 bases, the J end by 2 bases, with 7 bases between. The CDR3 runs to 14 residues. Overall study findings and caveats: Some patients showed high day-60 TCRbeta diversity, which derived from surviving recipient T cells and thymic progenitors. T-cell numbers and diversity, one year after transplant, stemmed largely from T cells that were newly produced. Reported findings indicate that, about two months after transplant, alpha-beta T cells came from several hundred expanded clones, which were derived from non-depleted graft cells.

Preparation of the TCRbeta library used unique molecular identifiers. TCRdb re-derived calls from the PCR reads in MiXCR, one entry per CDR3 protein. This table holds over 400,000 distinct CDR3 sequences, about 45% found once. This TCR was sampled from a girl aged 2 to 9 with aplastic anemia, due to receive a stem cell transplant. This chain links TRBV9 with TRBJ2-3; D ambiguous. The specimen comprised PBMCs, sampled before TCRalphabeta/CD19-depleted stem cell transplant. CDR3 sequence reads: CASSVDLSTDTQYF. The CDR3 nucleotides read TGTGCCAGCAGCGTAGACCTCTCCACAGATACGCAGTATTTT.